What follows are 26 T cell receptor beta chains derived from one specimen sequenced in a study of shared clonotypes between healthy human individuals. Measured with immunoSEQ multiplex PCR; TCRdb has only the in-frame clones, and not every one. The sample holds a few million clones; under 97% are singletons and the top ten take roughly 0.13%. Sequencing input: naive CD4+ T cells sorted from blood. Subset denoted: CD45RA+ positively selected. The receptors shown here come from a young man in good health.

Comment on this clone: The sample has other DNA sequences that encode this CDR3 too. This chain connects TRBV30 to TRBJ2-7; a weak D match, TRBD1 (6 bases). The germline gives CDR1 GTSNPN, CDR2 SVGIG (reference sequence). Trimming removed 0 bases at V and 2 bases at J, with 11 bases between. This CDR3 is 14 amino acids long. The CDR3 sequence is CAWSVGQGPYEQYF. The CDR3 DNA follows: TGTGCCTGGAGTGTCGGGCAGGGGCCCTACGAGCAGTACTTC. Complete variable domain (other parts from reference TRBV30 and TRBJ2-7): SQTIHQWPATLVQPVGSPLSLECTVEGTSNPNLYWYRQAAGRGLQLLFYSVGIGQISSEVPQNLSASRPQDRQFILSSKKLLLSDSGFYLCAWSVGQGPYEQYFGPGTRLTVT.

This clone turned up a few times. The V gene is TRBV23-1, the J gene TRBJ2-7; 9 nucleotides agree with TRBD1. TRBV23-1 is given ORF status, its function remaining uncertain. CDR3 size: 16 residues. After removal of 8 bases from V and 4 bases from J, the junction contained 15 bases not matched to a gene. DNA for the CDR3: TGCGCCAGCTGTTCTTCGGTGGGACAGGGCTATTACGAGCAGTACTTC. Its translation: CASCSSVGQGYYEQYF.

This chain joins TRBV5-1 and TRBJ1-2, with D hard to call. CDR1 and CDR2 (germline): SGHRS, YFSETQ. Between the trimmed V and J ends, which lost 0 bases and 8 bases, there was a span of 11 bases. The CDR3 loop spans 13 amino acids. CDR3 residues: CASSLAVGPGYTF. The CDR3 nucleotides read TGCGCCAGCAGCTTGGCTGTGGGCCCGGGCTACACCTTC.

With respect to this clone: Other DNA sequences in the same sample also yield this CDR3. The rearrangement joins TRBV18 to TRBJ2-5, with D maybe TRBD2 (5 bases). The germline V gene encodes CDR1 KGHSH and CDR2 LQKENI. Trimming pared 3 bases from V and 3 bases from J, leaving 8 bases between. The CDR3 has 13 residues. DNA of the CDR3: TGTGCCAGCTCACCCCCGGGGAAAGAGACCCAGTACTTC. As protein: CASSPPGKETQYF.

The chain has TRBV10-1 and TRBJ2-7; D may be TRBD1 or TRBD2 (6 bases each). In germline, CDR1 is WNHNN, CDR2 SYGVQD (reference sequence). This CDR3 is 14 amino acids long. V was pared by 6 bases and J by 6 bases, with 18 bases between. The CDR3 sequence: CASRDSGAGTEQYF. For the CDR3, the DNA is TGCGCCAGCAGGGACTCGGGGGCGGGCACCGAGCAGTACTTC.

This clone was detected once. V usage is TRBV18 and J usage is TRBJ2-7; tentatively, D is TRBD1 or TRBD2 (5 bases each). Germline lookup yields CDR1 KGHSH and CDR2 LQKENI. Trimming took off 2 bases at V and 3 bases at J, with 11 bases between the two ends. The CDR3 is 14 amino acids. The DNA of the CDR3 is TGTGCCAGCTCACCAACAGGTGCGGGCTACGAGCAGTACTTC. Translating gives CASSPTGAGYEQYF.

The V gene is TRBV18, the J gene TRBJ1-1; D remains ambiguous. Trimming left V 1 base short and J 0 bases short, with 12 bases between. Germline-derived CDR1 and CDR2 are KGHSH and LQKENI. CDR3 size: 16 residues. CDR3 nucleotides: TGTGCCAGCTCACCACTTGAGGGAAACATGAACACTGAAGCTTTCTTT. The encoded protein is CASSPLEGNMNTEAFF.

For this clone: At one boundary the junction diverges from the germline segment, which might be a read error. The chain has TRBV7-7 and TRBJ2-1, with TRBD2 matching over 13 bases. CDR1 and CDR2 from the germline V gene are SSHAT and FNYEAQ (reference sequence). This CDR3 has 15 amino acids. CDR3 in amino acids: CASSPGTSGVAEQFF. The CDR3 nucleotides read TGTGCTAGCAGCCCGGGGACTAGCGGGGTTGCTGAGCAGTTCTTC. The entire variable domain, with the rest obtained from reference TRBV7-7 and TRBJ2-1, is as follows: GAGVSQSPRYKVTKRGQDVTLRCDPISSHATLYWYQQALGQGPEFLTYFNYEAQPDKSGLPSDRFSAERPEGSISTLTIQRTEQRDSAMYRCASSPGTSGVAEQFFGPGTRLTVL.

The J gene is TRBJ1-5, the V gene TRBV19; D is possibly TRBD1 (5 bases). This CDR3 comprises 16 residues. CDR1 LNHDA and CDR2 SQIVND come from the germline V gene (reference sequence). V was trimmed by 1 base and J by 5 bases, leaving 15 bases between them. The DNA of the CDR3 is TGTGCCAGTAGTATAGTTCGACAGACTGGTTATCAGCCCCAGCATTTT. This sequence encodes CASSIVRQTGYQPQHF.

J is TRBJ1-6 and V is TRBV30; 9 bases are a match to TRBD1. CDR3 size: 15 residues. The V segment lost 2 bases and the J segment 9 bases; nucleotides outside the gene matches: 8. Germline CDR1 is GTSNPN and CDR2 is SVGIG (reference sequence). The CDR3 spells CAWSSGTGIVSPLHF. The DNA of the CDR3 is TGTGCCTGGAGTTCCGGGACAGGGATCGTTTCACCCCTCCACTTT.

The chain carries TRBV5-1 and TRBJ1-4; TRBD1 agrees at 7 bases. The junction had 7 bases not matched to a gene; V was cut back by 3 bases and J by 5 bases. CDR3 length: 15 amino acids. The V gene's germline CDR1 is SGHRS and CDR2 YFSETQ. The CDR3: CASSYGTAKNEKLFF. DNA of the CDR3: TGCGCCAGCAGCTACGGGACAGCGAAAAATGAAAAACTGTTTTTT.

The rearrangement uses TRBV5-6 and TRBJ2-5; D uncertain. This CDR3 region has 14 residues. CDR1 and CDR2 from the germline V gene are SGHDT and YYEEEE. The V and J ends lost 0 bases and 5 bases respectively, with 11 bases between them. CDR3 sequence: CASSLEGKFETQYF. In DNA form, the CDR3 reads TGTGCCAGCAGCTTGGAGGGTAAATTTGAGACCCAGTACTTC.

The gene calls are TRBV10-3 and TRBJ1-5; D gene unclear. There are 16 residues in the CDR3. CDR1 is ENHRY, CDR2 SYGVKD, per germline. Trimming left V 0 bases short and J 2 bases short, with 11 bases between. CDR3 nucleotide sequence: TGTGCCATCAGTGAGTCGGGCCTGGTAGGCAATCAGCCCCAGCATTTT. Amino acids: CAISESGLVGNQPQHF.

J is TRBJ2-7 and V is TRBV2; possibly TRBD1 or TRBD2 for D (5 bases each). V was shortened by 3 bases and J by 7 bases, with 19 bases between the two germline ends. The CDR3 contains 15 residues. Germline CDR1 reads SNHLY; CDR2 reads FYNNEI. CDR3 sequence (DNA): TGTGCCAGCAGTGACCCTGGGGAGACAGTTGGTGAGCAGTACTTC. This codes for CASSDPGETVGEQYF.

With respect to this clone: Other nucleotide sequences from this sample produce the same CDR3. The CDR3 DNA is TGTGCCAGTAGTATTCTCGGGACAGGGCAAGAGACCCAGTACTTC. It encodes CASSILGTGQETQYF. The J gene is TRBJ2-5, the V gene TRBV19; 9 nucleotides match TRBD1. The J segment lost 2 bases and the V segment lost 3 bases, leaving 4 bases of the junction unmatched. CDR1 and CDR2 (germline): LNHDA, SQIVND (reference sequence). The CDR3 loop spans 15 amino acids.

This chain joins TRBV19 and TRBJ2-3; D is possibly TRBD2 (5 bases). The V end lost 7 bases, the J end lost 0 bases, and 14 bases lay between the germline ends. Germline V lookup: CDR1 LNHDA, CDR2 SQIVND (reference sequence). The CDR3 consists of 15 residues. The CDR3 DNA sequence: TGTGCCAGTACCGAGAGAGGGTTTAGCACAGATACGCAGTATTTT. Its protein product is CASTERGFSTDTQYF.

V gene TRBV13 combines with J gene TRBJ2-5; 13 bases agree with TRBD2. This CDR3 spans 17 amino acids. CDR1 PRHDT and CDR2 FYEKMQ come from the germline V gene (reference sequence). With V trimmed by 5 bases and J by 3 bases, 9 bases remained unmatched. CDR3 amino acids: CASSRSALAGGEETQYF. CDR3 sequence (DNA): TGTGCCAGCAGCCGAAGCGCACTAGCGGGAGGGGAAGAGACCCAGTACTTC.

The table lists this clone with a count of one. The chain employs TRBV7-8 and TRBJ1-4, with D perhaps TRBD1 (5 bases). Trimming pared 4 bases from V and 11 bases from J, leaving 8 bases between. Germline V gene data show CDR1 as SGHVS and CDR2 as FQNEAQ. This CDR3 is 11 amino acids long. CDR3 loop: CASSYRDKLFF. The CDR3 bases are TGTGCCAGCAGCTACCGGGACAAACTGTTTTTT.

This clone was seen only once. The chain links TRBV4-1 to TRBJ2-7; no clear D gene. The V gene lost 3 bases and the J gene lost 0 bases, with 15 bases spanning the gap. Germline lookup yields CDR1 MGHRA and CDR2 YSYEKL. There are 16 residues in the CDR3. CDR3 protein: CASSQTLTSGSYEQYF. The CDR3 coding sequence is TGCGCCAGCAGCCAGACGTTAACGTCAGGCTCCTACGAGCAGTACTTC.

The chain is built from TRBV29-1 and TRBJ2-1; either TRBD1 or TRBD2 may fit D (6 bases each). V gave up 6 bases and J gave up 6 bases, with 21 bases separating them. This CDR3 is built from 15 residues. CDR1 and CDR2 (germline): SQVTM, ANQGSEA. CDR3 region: CSVIQGGYRINEQFF. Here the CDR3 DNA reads TGCAGCGTAATACAGGGAGGCTATCGGATCAATGAGCAGTTCTTC.

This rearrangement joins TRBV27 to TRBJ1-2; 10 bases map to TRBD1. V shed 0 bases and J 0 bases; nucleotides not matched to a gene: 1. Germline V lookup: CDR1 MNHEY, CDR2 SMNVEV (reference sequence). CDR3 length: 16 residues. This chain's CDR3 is CASSLSGQGANYGYTF. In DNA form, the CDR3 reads TGTGCCAGCAGTTTATCCGGACAGGGGGCTAACTATGGCTACACCTTC.

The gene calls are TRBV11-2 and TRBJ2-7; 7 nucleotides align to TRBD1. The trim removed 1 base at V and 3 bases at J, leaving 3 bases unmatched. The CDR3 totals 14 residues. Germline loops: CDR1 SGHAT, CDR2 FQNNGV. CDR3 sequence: CASSLGTGSYEQYF. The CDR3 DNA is TGTGCCAGCAGCTTAGGGACAGGCAGCTACGAGCAGTACTTC.

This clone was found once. The CDR3 bases are TGTGCCAGCTCACCAGCGGAGGGGTCCTACGAGCAGTACTTC. Protein: CASSPAEGSYEQYF. The V and J genes are TRBV18 and TRBJ2-7, with D possibly being TRBD2 (6 bases). CDR1 KGHSH and CDR2 LQKENI come from the germline V gene. CDR3 length: 14 amino acids. V lost 2 bases and J lost 1, with 9 bases in between. The full variable domain, its missing parts supplied by reference TRBV18 and TRBJ2-7, is NAGVMQNPRHLVRRRGQEARLRCSPMKGHSHVYWYRQLPEEGLKFMVYLQKENIIDESGMPKERFSAEFPKEGPSILRIQQVVRGDSAAYFCASSPAEGSYEQYFGPGTRLTVT.

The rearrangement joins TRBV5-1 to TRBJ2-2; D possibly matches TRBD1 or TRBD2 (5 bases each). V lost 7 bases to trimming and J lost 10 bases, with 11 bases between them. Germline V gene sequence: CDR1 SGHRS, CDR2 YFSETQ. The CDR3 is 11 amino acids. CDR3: CASRLGEELFF. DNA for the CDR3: TGCGCCAGCCGATTGGGGGAGGAGCTGTTTTTT.

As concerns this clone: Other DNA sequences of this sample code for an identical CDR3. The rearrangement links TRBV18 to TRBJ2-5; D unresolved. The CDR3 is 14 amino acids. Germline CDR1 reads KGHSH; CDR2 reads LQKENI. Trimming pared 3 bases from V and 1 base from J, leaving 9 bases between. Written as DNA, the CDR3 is TGTGCCAGCTCACCCCTGGGAAGCCAAGAGACCCAGTACTTC. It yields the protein CASSPLGSQETQYF.

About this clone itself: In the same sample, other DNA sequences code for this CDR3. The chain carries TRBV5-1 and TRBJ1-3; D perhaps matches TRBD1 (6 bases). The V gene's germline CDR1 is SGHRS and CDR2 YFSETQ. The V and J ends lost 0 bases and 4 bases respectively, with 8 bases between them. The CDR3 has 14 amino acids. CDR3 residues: CASSLAGVGNTIYF. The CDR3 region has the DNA TGCGCCAGCAGCTTGGCAGGGGTAGGAAACACCATATATTTT.